The clone carrying this TCR beta chain occurred many times. Its antigen is currently unknown. Germline loops: CDR1 MNHEY, CDR2 SVGAGI. CDR3 length: 16 amino acids. Trimming cost V 1 base and J 4 bases, with 17 bases left between them. This record comes from a study of T cell responses to AZD1222 COVID-19 vaccine. Study overall: Combined were second doses at about 4 or about 12 weeks. Study-wide points: Sampling that yielded the repertoires occurred only after the peak T cell response. Most donors were white British and more were female, and clonal diversity was possibly underestimated. Spike-specific TCR breadth and depth grew following two AZD1222 doses.

Profiling relied on immunoSEQ multiplex PCR, and the TCRdb table lists in-frame clones only, not all of them. The sample lists about 100,000 clones, about 86% seen once, with around 3.2% in the top ten. The sequencing used peripheral blood, collected on day 0 of AZD1222 vaccination. The rearrangement links TRBV6-5 to TRBJ2-7; D tentatively reads TRBD1 or TRBD2 (5 bases each). This sequence originates from an adult in good health. CDR3 DNA sequence: TGTGCCAGCAGTTACTACCCGAGGGGTAAGAAATACGAGCAGTACTTC. It encodes CASSYYPRGKKYEQYF.